The clone carrying this T cell receptor (beta chain) was seen a handful of times. The sample is drawn from a study of blood T cell repertoires in COVID-19. As for the study in general: Some COVID-19 samples were acute and others convalescent; all came from the United States, Italy and Spain.

Sequenced by immunoSEQ multiplex PCR; TCRdb stores in-frame clones only, minus some. The profile covers approximately 150,000 clones, with about 83% appearing a single time and 1.6% taken by the ten largest. The sequencing sample was made of peripheral blood. The TCR was taken from a human donor in a cohort sampled during active COVID-19.

The CDR3 is CASSLGGNTGELFF. In DNA form, the CDR3 reads TGTGCCAGCAGCTTAGGAGGGAACACCGGGGAGCTGTTTTTT. The chain combines TRBV7-6 with TRBJ2-2; D uncertain. The CDR3 is made up of 14 amino acids. V lost 1 base and J 1 base, leaving 4 bases between the germline ends. From germline, CDR1 is SGHVS and CDR2 FNYEAQ. Filled out from reference TRBV7-6 and TRBJ2-2, the complete variable domain reads GAGVSQSPRYKVTKRGQDVALRCDPISGHVSLYWYRQALGQGPEFLTYFNYEAQQDKSGLPNDRFSAERPEGSISTLTIQRTEQRDSAMYRCASSLGGNTGELFFGEGSRLTVL.